A selection of T cell receptor beta chains follows, all from one sample in a study of T cells in narcolepsy. Assay: immunoSEQ multiplex PCR; the TCRdb copy retains only in-frame clones and omits some. The sample lists 25,000 to 35,000 clones, roughly 80% occurring once. The sample taken for sequencing was memory (CD45RA-) CD4+ T cells from blood. All receptors come from a human donor in good health. The CDR3 runs from the conserved cysteine through the conserved F or W. Each record gives: clone size, V gene, D gene, J gene, CDR3 protein, CDR3 DNA. The D gene is left open where the match is weak. For some rows the clone size is stated as once, few or many, or as a class when expanded; others skip it.

clone size: .; V gene: TRBV25-1; D gene: .; J gene: TRBJ1-2; CDR3 protein: CASSEYRMSGVVGYTF; CDR3 DNA: TGTGCCAGCAGTGAATATCGGATGTCAGGGGTAGTTGGCTACACCTTC
clone size: .; V gene: TRBV14; D gene: .; J gene: TRBJ2-5; CDR3 protein: CASSQVRSPTQGAQYF; CDR3 DNA: TGTGCCAGCAGCCAAGTAAGGTCACCGACCCAAGGGGCCCAGTACTTC
clone size: .; V gene: TRBV18; D gene: .; J gene: TRBJ1-2; CDR3 protein: CASSPSGDYYGYTF; CDR3 DNA: TGTGCCAGCTCACCGAGCGGGGATTACTATGGCTACACCTTC
clone size: .; V gene: TRBV11-2; D gene: .; J gene: TRBJ1-3; CDR3 protein: CASSPQGSSGNTIYF; CDR3 DNA: TGTGCCAGCAGCCCACAAGGTTCTTCTGGAAACACCATATATTTT
clone size: .; V gene: TRBV15; D gene: .; J gene: TRBJ2-5; CDR3 protein: CATSRTLDLTGDQYF; CDR3 DNA: TGTGCCACCAGCAGAACTCTGGACCTAACAGGAGACCAGTACTTC
clone size: .; V gene: TRBV11-2; D gene: .; J gene: TRBJ2-3; CDR3 protein: CASSSPLSNTDTQYF; CDR3 DNA: TGTGCCAGCAGCTCACCATTGTCGAACACAGATACGCAGTATTTT
clone size: .; V gene: TRBV19; D gene: TRBD1; J gene: TRBJ1-5; CDR3 protein: CASVDRGNQPQHF; CDR3 DNA: TGTGCCAGTGTGGACAGGGGGAATCAGCCCCAGCATTTT
clone size: .; V gene: TRBV30; D gene: .; J gene: TRBJ2-3; CDR3 protein: CAWSVRELDTQYF; CDR3 DNA: TGTGCCTGGAGTGTACGGGAATTGGATACGCAGTATTTT
clone size: .; V gene: TRBV18; D gene: .; J gene: TRBJ1-6; CDR3 protein: CASSPRADDNSPLHF; CDR3 DNA: TGTGCCAGCTCACCCAGAGCGGACGATAATTCACCCCTCCACTTT
clone size: .; V gene: TRBV9; D gene: TRBD1; J gene: TRBJ2-6; CDR3 protein: CASSGLPGQVTGANVLTF; CDR3 DNA: TGTGCCAGCAGCGGCCTGCCGGGACAGGTGACTGGGGCCAACGTCCTGACTTTC
clone size: .; V gene: TRBV30; D gene: TRBD1; J gene: TRBJ2-1; CDR3 protein: CAWNPGTVFNEQFF; CDR3 DNA: TGTGCCTGGAATCCCGGGACAGTGTTCAATGAGCAGTTCTTC
clone size: .; V gene: TRBV5-4; D gene: .; J gene: TRBJ1-6; CDR3 protein: CASSLGTAGSYNSPLHF; CDR3 DNA: TGTGCCAGCAGCTTGGGTACTGCCGGCTCCTATAATTCACCCCTCCACTTT
clone size: .; V gene: TRBV28; D gene: .; J gene: TRBJ1-2; CDR3 protein: CASSYRDPRGYTF; CDR3 DNA: TGTGCCAGCAGTTACCGGGATCCGAGGGGCTACACCTTC
clone size: few; V gene: TRBV6-1; D gene: .; J gene: TRBJ2-5; CDR3 protein: CATWGGAWVMETQYF; CDR3 DNA: TGTGCCACTTGGGGGGGGGCCTGGGTTATGGAGACCCAGTACTTC
clone size: .; V gene: TRBV6-5; D gene: .; J gene: TRBJ1-5; CDR3 protein: CASSTLQGSNQPQHF; CDR3 DNA: TGTGCCAGCAGCACCCTACAGGGTAGCAATCAGCCCCAGCATTTT